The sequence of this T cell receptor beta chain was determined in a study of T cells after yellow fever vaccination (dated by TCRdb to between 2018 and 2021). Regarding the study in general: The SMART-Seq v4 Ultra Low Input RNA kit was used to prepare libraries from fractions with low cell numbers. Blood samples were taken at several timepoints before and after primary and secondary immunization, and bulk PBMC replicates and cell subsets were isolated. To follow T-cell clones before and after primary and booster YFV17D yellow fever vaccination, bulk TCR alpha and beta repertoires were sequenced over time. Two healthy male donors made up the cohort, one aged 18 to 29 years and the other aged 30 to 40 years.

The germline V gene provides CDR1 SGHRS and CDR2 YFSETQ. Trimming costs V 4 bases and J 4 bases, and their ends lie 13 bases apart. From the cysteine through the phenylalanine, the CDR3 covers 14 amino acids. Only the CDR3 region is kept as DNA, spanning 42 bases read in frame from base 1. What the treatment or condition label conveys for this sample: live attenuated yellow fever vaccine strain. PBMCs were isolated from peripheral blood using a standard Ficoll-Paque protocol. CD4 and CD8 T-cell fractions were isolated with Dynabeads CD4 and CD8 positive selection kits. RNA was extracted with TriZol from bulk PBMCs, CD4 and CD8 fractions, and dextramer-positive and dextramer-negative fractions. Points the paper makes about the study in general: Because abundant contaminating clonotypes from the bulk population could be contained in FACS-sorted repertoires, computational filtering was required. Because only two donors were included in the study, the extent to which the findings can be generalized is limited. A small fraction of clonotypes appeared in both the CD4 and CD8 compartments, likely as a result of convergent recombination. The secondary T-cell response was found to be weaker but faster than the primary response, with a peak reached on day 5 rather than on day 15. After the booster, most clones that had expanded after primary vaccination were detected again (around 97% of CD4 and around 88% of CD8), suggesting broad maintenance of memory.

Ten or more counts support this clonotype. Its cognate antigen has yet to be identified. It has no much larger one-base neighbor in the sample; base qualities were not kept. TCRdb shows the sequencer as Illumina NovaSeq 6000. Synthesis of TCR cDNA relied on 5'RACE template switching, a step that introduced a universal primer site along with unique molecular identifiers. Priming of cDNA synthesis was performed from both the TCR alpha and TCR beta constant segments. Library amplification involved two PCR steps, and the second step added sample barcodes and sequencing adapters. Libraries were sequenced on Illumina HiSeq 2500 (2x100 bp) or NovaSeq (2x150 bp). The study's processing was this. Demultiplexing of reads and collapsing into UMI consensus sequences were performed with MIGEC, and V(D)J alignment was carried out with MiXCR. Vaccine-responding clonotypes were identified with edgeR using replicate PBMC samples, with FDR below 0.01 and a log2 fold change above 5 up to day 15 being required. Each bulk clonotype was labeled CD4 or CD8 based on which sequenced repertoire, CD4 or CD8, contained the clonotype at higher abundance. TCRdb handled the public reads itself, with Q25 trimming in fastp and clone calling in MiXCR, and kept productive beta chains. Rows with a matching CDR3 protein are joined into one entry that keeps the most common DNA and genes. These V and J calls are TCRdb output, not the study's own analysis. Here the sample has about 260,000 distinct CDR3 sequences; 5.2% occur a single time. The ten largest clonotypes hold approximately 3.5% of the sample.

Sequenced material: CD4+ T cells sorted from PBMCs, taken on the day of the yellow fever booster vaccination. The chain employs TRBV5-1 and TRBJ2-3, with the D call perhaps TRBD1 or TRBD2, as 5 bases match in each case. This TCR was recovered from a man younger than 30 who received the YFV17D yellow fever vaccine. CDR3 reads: CASSPDGGADTQYF. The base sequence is TGCGCCAGCAGCCCGGATGGGGGAGCAGATACGCAGTATTTT. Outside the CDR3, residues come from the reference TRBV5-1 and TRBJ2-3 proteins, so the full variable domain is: KAGVTQTPRYLIKTRGQQVTLSCSPISGHRSVSWYQQTPGQGLQFLFEYFSETQRNKGNFPGRFSGRQFSNSRSEMNVSTLELGDSALYLCASSPDGGADTQYFGPGTRLTVL.